The following is a T cell receptor (beta chain) sequence with its context. Its antigen is unidentified. Each TCR beta cDNA library carried unique molecular identifiers. Yield was 450,000 to 650,000 cDNA molecules from roughly 1 to 10 million T cells. TCRdb reanalysed the PCR reads using MiXCR and keeps one entry per CDR3 protein. In the table there are about 430,000 distinct CDR3 sequences, roughly 40% of which are singletons. This specimen belongs to a study of post-analysis software for immune sequencing data. About the study: There were relapsing-remitting, secondary progressive and progressive-relapsing multiple sclerosis among the disease courses included.

V was pared by 2 bases and J by 1 base, with 14 bases between. This CDR3 has 17 residues. Germline V gene data show CDR1 as PRHDT and CDR2 as FYEKMQ (reference sequence). Study-wide points: The study found TRBV5-6, TRBV5-1 and TRBV20-1 among five or six TRBV segments more frequent in patients than controls. Versus controls, multiple sclerosis patients showed significantly lower diversity (normalized Chao1).

This sequence was found in a girl aged 2-15 years with multiple sclerosis. Sequencing was carried out using blood. V and J are TRBV13 and TRBJ2-2; the D is unclear. The CDR3 here is CASSLRVVTENTGELFF. CDR3 DNA sequence: TGTGCCAGCAGCTTAAGAGTAGTTACAGAGAACACCGGGGAGCTGTTTTTT.